This T cell receptor beta chain appears in the sequencing data of a study of blood T cell repertoires in COVID-19. On the study more broadly: Acute and convalescent COVID-19 samples came from the United States, Italy and Spain.

Authors' data handling: Reference gene primer amplification yielded estimated nucleated cell counts. Profiling relied on immunoSEQ multiplex PCR, and the TCRdb table lists in-frame clones only, not all of them. The V and J calls and the clone size are those of that table, but D and trimming were determined from the DNA. The table includes tens of thousands of clones, about 83% detected once. Looked up from germline, CDR1 is MNHEY and CDR2 is SMNVEV (reference sequence). J gave up 5 bases and V 5 bases, and 15 bases lay outside the gene matches. The CDR3 is 17 amino acids. The specimen was peripheral blood. This clonotype was sampled from a man between 65 and 79 years old with acute or convalescent COVID-19. V gene TRBV27 combines with J gene TRBJ1-1, with 9 nucleotides matching TRBD1. The CDR3, as DNA: TGTGCCAGCAGTGCAAACAGGGGGCGCGGGGTGTATACTGAAGCTTTCTTT. Protein: CASSANRGRGVYTEAFF.